The clone carrying this TCR beta chain was detected only a few times. Antigen unknown. Given a much more abundant clone one base away, this may be a read error. For every donor, a draw yielded ten milliliters of peripheral blood. The sample comes from a study of blood T cells in healthy people across ages. Study-wide background: Per every two T cells, about one barcoded beta molecule was captured by template switching. General study results and limits: Conclusively comparing naive with antigen-experienced cells was impossible with unsorted PBMCs.

Germline CDR1 reads LGHNA; CDR2 reads YNFKEQ. The CDR3 runs 14 residues. With 4 bases clipped from V and 9 bases from J, the junction kept 3 bases outside the gene matches. Next came a second PCR, run for about 6 to 11 cycles, which used a sample-barcoded 5' primer along with a J-beta primer mix. A template-switch adaptor that had 12 random nucleotides put a tag on each cDNA molecule. MiXCR was run by TCRdb on the 5' RACE reads, yielding one entry per CDR3 protein. Of roughly 1,500,000 distinct CDR3 sequences in the sample, roughly a third were seen once. The clonotype comes from a woman in her twenties or thirties in good health. The chain links TRBV4-2 to TRBJ2-5, with TRBD2 matching over 15 bases. Material: blood. The CDR3 DNA reads TGTGCCAGCAGCCGGACTAGCGGGGGGGAGGCCCAGTACTTC. Encoded protein: CASSRTSGGEAQYF.